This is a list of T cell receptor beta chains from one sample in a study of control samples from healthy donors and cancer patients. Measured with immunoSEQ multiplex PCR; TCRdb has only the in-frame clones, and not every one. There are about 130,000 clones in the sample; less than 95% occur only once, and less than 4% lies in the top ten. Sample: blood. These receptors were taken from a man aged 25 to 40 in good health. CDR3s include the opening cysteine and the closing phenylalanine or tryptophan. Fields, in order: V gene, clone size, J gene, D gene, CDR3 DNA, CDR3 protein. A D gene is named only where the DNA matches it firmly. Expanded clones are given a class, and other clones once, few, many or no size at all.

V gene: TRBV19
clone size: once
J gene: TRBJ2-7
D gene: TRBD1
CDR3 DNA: TGTGCCAGTAGTATAGGTTCGGGACAGTCCTACGAGCAGTACTTC
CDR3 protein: CASSIGSGQSYEQYF

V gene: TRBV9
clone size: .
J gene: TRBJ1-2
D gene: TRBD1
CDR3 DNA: TGTGCCAGCAGCACGGGACAGGGCGTGGGTGGCTACACCTTC
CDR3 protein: CASSTGQGVGGYTF

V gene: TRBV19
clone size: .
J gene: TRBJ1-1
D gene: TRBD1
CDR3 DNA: TGTGCCAGTAAAGACAGGGGCCCCACTGAAGCTTTCTTT
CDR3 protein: CASKDRGPTEAFF

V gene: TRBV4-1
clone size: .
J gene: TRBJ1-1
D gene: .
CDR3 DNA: TGCGCCAGCTATTCGACAAGGACGAACACTGAAGCTTTCTTT
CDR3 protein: CASYSTRTNTEAFF

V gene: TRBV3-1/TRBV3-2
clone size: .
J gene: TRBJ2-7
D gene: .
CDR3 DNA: TGTGCCAGCAGCCAAGACCCCCCGGACGAGCAGTACTTC
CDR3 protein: CASSQDPPDEQYF

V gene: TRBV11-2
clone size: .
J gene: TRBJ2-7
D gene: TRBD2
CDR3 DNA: TGTGCCAGCAGCTTAGGGGGGGGCTACGAGCAGTACTTC
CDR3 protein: CASSLGGGYEQYF

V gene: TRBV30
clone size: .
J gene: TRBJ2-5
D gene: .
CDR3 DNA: TGTGCCTGGAGTTCAACGGGGACCATCCTGAGAGAGACCCAGTACTTC
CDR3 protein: CAWSSTGTILRETQYF

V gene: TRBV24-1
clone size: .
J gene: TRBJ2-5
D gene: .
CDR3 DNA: TGTGCCACCAGTGATTTGTTGGGGCCAGGACAGACCCAAGAGACCCAGTACTTC
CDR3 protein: CATSDLLGPGQTQETQYF

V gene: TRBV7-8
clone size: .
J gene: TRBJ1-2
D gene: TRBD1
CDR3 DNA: TGTGCCAGCAGCTTTCTGGGACAGGGAAACTATGGCTACACCTTC
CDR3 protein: CASSFLGQGNYGYTF

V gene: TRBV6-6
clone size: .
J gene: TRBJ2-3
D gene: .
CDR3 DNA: TGTGCCAGCAGTCTCCGGGGGCGGGCAGATACGCAGTATTTT
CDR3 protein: CASSLRGRADTQYF

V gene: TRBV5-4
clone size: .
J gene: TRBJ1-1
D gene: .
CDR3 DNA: TGTGCCAGCAGCCCCACGGGGGGGCACACTGAAGCTTTCTTT
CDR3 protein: CASSPTGGHTEAFF

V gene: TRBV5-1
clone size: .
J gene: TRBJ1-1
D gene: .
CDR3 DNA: TGCGCCAGCAGCTTGGACGGCGGATTTATGAACACTGAAGCTTTCTTT
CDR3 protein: CASSLDGGFMNTEAFF

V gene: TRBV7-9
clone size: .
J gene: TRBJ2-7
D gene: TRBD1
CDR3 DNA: TGTGCCAGCAGCCCTACCACAGGGGAAGGCTCCTACGAGCAGTACTTC
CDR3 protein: CASSPTTGEGSYEQYF

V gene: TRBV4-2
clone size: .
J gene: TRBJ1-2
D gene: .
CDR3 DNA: TGTGCCAGCAGCCAAGATCCCCAGAGCTATGGCTACACCTTC
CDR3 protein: CASSQDPQSYGYTF

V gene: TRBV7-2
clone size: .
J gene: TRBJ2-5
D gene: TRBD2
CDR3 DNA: TGTGCCAGCAGTTCCCTAGGCGGGGGTTGGGAGACCCAGTACTTC
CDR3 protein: CASSSLGGGWETQYF

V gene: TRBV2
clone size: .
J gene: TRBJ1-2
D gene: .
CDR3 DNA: TGTGCCAGCAGTCCCGGGACGTATTCAAACTATGGCTACACCTTC
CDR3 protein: CASSPGTYSNYGYTF

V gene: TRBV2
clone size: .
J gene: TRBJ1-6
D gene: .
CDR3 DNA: TGTGCCAGCACCCAAGGAAGCTCCTATAATTCACCCCTCCACTTT
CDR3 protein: CASTQGSSYNSPLHF

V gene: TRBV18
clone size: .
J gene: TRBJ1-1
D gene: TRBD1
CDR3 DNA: TGTGCCAGCTCACGTCAACAGGGGACGGACACTGAAGCTTTCTTT
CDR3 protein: CASSRQQGTDTEAFF

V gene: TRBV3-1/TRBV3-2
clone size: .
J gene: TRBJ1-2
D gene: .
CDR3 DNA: TGTGCCAGCAGCCAACTAGAAAGGGGGGGCCCGTCCCTACCCTACACCTTC
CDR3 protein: CASSQLERGGPSLPYTF

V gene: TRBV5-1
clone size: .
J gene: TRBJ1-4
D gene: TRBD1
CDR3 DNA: TGCGCCAGCAGCTTACAGGGGGCAACTAATGAAAAACTGTTTTTT
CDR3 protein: CASSLQGATNEKLFF

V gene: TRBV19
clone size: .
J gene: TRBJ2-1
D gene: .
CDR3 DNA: TGTGCCAGTAGTATCGGACGGTACAATGAGCAGTTCTTC
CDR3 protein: CASSIGRYNEQFF

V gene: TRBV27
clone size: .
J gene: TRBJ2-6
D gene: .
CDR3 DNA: TGTGCCAGCAGGGGGATTAGCTCTGGGGCCAACGTCCTGACTTTC
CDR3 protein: CASRGISSGANVLTF

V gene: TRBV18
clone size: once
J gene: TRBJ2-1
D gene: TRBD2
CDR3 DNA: TGTGCCAGCTCAACGGTTAGCGGGGGCCACTACAATGAGCAGTTCTTC
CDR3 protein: CASSTVSGGHYNEQFF

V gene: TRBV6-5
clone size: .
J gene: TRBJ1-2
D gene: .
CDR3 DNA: TGTGCCAGCAGTTACTCGATTTTGGGGCACTATGGCTACACCTTC
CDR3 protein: CASSYSILGHYGYTF